This T cell receptor (beta chain) emerged from a study of blood T cell repertoires in COVID-19. CDR1 is MGHRA, CDR2 YSYEKL, per germline. The CDR3 consists of 15 residues. With V trimmed by 2 bases and J by 4 bases, 4 bases remained unmatched. Study members were between roughly 18 and 89 years old and lived in around 24 US regions. Measured with immunoSEQ multiplex PCR; TCRdb has only the in-frame clones, and not every one. Of some 530,000 clones listed, about 88% are singletons. The sequence came from a woman aged 55 to 70 who had recovered from COVID-19. This chain joins TRBV4-1 and TRBJ2-3; 9 positions agree with TRBD1. The sequenced sample was PBMCs or T cells enriched from blood (not recorded which). CDR3 amino acids: CASSQKDRGPDTQYF. CDR3 DNA: TGCGCCAGCAGCCAAAAGGACAGGGGTCCAGATACGCAGTATTTT.